Sequencing of this TCR beta chain was carried out in a study of blood T cell repertoires in COVID-19. On the study more broadly: Researchers got acute and convalescent COVID-19 samples from the United States, Italy and Spain. T cells, B-cell-depleted T cells, or PBMCs supplied cDNA or gDNA.

Per the authors' pipeline: Reference gene primer amplification gave nucleated cell count estimates. The repertoire was sequenced with immunoSEQ multiplex PCR; TCRdb's copy has only in-frame clones and lacks some. V and J calls and clone size are those listed in that table; D and trimming were worked out from the DNA. The repertoire includes about 70,000 clones, around 85% of them detected once, and approximately 35% sits in the top ten. Germline CDR1 reads MGHRA; CDR2 reads YSYEKL. V shed 7 bases and J 2 bases; nucleotides not matched to a gene: 8. The CDR3 is made up of 15 amino acids. Sequencing used peripheral blood. The chain joins TRBV4-1 to TRBJ2-3; the match to TRBD2 covers 8 bases. The receptor's source is a woman older than 75 with active or convalescent COVID-19. The CDR3, as DNA: TGCGCCAGCACCCTAACAGCGGGGGTCACAGATACGCAGTATTTT. It encodes CASTLTAGVTDTQYF.